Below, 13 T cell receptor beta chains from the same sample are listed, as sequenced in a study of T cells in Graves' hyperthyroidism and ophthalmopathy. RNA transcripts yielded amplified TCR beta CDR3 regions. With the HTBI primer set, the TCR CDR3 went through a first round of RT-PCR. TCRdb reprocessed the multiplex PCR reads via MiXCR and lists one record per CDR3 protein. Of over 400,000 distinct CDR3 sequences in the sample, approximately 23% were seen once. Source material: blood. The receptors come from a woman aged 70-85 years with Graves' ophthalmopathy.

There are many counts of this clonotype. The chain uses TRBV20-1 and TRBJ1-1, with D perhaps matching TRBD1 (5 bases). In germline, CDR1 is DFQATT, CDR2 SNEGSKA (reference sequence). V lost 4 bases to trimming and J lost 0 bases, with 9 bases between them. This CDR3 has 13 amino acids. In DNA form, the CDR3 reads TGCAGTGCTAATCAGGGTCTGAACACTGAAGCTTTCTTT. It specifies CSANQGLNTEAFF.

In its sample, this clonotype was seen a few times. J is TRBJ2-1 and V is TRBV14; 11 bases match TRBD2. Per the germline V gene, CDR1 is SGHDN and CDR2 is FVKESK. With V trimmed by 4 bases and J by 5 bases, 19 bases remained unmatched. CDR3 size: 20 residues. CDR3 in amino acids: CASSPDKLAGVVLWDNEQFF. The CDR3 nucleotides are TGTGCCAGCAGCCCCGACAAACTAGCGGGAGTGGTGCTGTGGGACAATGAGCAGTTCTTC.

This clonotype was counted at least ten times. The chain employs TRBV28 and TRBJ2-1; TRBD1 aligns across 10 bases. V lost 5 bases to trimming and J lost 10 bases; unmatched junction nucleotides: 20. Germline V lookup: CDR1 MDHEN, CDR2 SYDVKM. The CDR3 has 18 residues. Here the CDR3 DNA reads TGTGCCAGCAGTACCCCGACTGTCAGGACAGGGGGACTAGGAGAGCAGTTCTTC. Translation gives CASSTPTVRTGGLGEQFF.

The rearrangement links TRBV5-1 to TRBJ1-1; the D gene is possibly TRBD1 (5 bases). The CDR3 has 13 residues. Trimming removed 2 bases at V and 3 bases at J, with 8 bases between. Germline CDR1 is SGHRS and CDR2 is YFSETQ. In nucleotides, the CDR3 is TGCGCCAGCAGCTTATTGACAGACACTGAAGCTTTCTTT. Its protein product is CASSLLTDTEAFF.

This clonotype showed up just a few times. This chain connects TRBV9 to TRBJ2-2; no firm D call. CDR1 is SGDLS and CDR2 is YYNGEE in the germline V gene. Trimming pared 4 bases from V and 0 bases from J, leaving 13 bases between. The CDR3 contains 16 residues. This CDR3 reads CASSPMDFSNTGELFF. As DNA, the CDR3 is TGTGCCAGCAGCCCGATGGATTTTTCGAACACCGGGGAGCTGTTTTTT.

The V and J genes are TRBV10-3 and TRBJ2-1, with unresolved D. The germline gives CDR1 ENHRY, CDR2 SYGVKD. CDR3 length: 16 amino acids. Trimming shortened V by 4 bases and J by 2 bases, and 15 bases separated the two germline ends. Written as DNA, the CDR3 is TGTGCCATCAGTGGAAGTCCGAAAGGCACCTACAATGAGCAGTTCTTC. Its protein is CAISGSPKGTYNEQFF.

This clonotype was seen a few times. CDR3 in DNA: TGCAGTGCTGGATCGGGACAGGGGAAGAGGGGCTACACCTTC. Protein: CSAGSGQGKRGYTF. The chain has TRBV20-1 and TRBJ1-2, with 10 bases identical to TRBD1. Germline CDR1 is DFQATT and CDR2 is SNEGSKA (reference sequence). The J segment lost 8 bases and the V segment lost 5 bases, leaving 11 bases of the junction unmatched. The CDR3 consists of 14 residues.

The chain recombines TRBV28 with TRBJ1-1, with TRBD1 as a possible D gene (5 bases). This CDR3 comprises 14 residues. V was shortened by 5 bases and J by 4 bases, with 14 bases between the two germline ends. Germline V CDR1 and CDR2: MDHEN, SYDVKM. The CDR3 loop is CASSGGGLGTEAFF. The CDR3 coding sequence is TGTGCCAGCAGTGGGGGGGGGTTGGGCACTGAAGCTTTCTTT.

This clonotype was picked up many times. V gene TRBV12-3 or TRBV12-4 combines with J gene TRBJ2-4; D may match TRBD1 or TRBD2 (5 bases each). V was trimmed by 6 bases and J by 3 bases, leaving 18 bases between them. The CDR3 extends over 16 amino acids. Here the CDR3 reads CASRKGVGSSKNIQYF. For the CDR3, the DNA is TGTGCCAGCAGAAAAGGGGTGGGGAGCAGCAAAAACATTCAGTACTTC.

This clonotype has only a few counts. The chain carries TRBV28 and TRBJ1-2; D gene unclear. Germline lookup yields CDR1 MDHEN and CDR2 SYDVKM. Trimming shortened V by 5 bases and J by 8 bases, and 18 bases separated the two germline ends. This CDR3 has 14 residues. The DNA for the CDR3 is TGTGCCAGCAGTCCGCGGTTATTTGAGTGGGGCTACACCTTC. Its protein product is CASSPRLFEWGYTF.

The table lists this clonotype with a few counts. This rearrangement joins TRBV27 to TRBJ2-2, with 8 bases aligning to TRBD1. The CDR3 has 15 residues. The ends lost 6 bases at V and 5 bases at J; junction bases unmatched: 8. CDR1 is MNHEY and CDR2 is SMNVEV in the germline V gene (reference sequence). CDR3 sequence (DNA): TGTGCCAGCAGCTCGACAGGGGCCTTTACCGGGGAGCTGTTTTTT. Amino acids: CASSSTGAFTGELFF.

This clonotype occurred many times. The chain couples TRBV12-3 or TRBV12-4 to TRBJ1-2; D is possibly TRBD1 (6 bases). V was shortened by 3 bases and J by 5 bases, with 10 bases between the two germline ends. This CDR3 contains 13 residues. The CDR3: CASSLAGAYGYTF. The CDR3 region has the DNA TGTGCCAGCAGTTTGGCGGGGGCGTATGGCTACACCTTC.

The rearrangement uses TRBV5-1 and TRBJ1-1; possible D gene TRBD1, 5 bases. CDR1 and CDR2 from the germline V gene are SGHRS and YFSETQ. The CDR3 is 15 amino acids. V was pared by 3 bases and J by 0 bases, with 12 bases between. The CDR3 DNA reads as TGCGCCAGCAGCTGGGGCGCACGGATGAACACTGAAGCTTTCTTT. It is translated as CASSWGARMNTEAFF.